The source of this T cell receptor beta chain is a study of regulatory T cells in long-lasting Graves disease. The time point here: newly diagnosed GD, antithyroid drugs for less than 3 months. PBMC RNA was the source of the TCR library. HTBI primers from iRepertoire and Arm-PCR of CDR3 regions yielded the TCR beta libraries. TCRdb analysed the multiplex PCR reads with MiXCR anew, one entry per CDR3 protein. In the table there are a few hundred thousand distinct CDR3 sequences, around 19% of which are singletons. V was shortened by 0 bases and J by 2 bases, with 15 bases between the two germline ends. CDR3 size: 17 residues. The V gene's germline CDR1 is SGHRS and CDR2 YFSETQ. Separately, the same data were catalogued under a study of T cells in Graves' hyperthyroidism and ophthalmopathy. That paper adds: A set of HTBI primers served as the primers for a first-round RT-PCR of the TCR CDR3.

The V and J genes are TRBV5-1 and TRBJ2-4; tentative D call: TRBD1 (7 bases). This clonotype was sampled from a woman in her twenties or thirties with Graves disease. Sequenced material: peripheral blood mononuclear cells (PBMCs), taken at new diagnosis, from a patient treated with antithyroid drugs. This CDR3 reads CASSLAGGGASKNIQYF. DNA for the CDR3: TGCGCCAGCAGCTTGGCCGGAGGGGGCGCCTCCAAAAACATTCAGTACTTC.